Listed here is a single TCR beta chain. The sample comes from a study of cytomegalovirus exposure and HLA in healthy donors. Study in general: Within the Caucasian-associated ancestry cluster were roughly 81% of the approximately 400 genotyped donors.

Healthy bone marrow donors supplied every sample. 13 Jbeta primers and 60 Vbeta primers were used for the PCR. Sequencing used immunoSEQ multiplex PCR; TCRdb keeps in-frame clones, though not all of them. This table holds 150,000 to 160,000 clones, around 74% found once. Germline V gene sequence: CDR1 SNHLY, CDR2 FYNNEI. V lost 6 bases and J lost 7, with 19 bases in between. The CDR3 is 16 amino acids. The clonotype was recovered from a man in his late teens or twenties in good health and CMV-seronegative. This chain connects TRBV2 to TRBJ1-6; D is undetermined. Sequenced material: PBMCs. This CDR3 reads CASSPRGPIDNSPLHF. The CDR3 coding sequence is TGTGCCAGCAGCCCGCGGGGTCCGATTGACAATTCACCCCTCCACTTT. Combining the CDR3 with reference TRBV2 and TRBJ1-6 gives the whole variable domain EPEVTQTPSHQVTQMGQEVILRCVPISNHLYFYWYRQILGQKVEFLVSFYNNEISEKSEIFDDQFSVERPDGSNFTLKIRSTKLEDSAMYFCASSPRGPIDNSPLHFGNGTRLTVT.